Listed here are 22 T cell receptor beta chains from one sample, sequenced in a study of OX40 agonist ivuxolimab in advanced cancers. Method: immunoSEQ multiplex PCR; TCRdb's copy keeps in-frame clones and lacks some. The repertoire holds more than 55,000 clones, roughly 91% seen once, with 0.77% in the top ten. Sequences were derived from CD4+ or CD8+ T cells sorted from blood, sampled in a trial of the OX40 agonist ivuxolimab. Receptor source: an adult with an advanced solid tumor such as melanoma, head and neck, liver or kidney cancer.

This chain uses TRBV29-1 with TRBJ2-5; 7 positions agree with TRBD1. Germline V lookup: CDR1 SQVTM, CDR2 ANQGSEA. The CDR3 has 14 amino acids. Trimming removed 4 bases from V and 5 bases from J; junction bases left unmatched: 10. CDR3 sequence (DNA): TGCAGCGTTGGAAGAGGGGGCTCAGCCGAGACCCAGTACTTC. The encoded protein is CSVGRGGSAETQYF.

The V and J genes are TRBV23-1 and TRBJ1-5, with D perhaps matching TRBD1 (5 bases). TRBV23-1 is sorted into the ORF group, with uncertain function. V dropped 4 bases and J dropped 0 bases, with 10 bases sitting between them. This CDR3 has 15 residues. This chain's CDR3 is CASSPQGFSNQPQHF. In DNA, the CDR3 is TGCGCCAGCAGTCCCCAGGGATTTAGCAATCAGCCCCAGCATTTT.

The chain couples TRBV18 to TRBJ1-3, with 7 nucleotides matching TRBD1. The germline CDR1 and CDR2 sequences are KGHSH and LQKENI. The CDR3 runs 16 residues. Trimming cost V 1 base and J 2 bases; bases outside gene matches: 5. CDR3 protein: CASSPQGGGTGNTIYF. Written as DNA, the CDR3 is TGTGCCAGCTCACCACAAGGGGGCGGCACTGGAAACACCATATATTTT.

The chain employs TRBV28 and TRBJ1-2, with 11 bases lining up with TRBD1. The CDR3 runs to 15 residues. V lost 1 base and J lost 4; bases outside the gene matches: 2. Per germline, CDR1 MDHEN and CDR2 SYDVKM. The CDR3 loop reads CASSLLGQGGYGYTF. CDR3 sequence (DNA): TGTGCCAGCAGTTTATTGGGACAGGGGGGCTATGGCTACACCTTC.

This clone was counted only a few times. The chain employs TRBV20-1 and TRBJ2-3; D is uncertain. Between the trimmed V and J ends, which lost 3 bases and 2 bases, there was a span of 0 bases. The CDR3 totals 10 residues. CDR1 DFQATT and CDR2 SNEGSKA come from the germline V gene (reference sequence). The CDR3 nucleotides are TGCAGTGCTAGCACAGATACGCAGTATTTT. As protein: CSASTDTQYF.

The chain recombines TRBV29-1 with TRBJ2-4; a weak D match, TRBD1 (6 bases). Germline CDR1 SQVTM, CDR2 ANQGSEA. The CDR3 is 15 amino acids. V dropped 5 bases and J dropped 0 bases, with 14 bases sitting between them. This chain's CDR3 is CSVRTVLGAKNIQYF. CDR3 sequence (DNA): TGCAGCGTTCGGACAGTCCTTGGAGCCAAAAACATTCAGTACTTC.

The genes are TRBV19 and TRBJ2-3; a weak D match, TRBD2 (5 bases). CDR3 length equals 16 residues. CDR1 LNHDA and CDR2 SQIVND come from the germline V gene (reference sequence). Trimming shortened V by 2 bases and J by 3 bases, and 15 bases separated the two germline ends. The CDR3 nucleotides read TGTGCCAGTAGTATAAGGCGTCGGGGTCGGACAGATACGCAGTATTTT. Translation: CASSIRRRGRTDTQYF. The full variable domain, rest sourced from reference TRBV19 and TRBJ2-3, is DGGITQSPKYLFRKEGQNVTLSCEQNLNHDAMYWYRQDPGQGLRLIYYSQIVNDFQKGDIAEGYSVSREKKESFPLTVTSAQKNPTAFYLCASSIRRRGRTDTQYFGPGTRLTVL.

In this sample, this clone turned up once. V and J are TRBV2 and TRBJ1-4, with D hard to call. The CDR3 consists of 14 residues. V dropped 5 bases and J dropped 8 bases, with 15 bases sitting between them. CDR1 SNHLY and CDR2 FYNNEI come from the germline V gene. The CDR3 sequence: CASSLKWSGEKLFF. As DNA, the CDR3 is TGTGCCAGCAGTCTTAAATGGAGTGGAGAAAAACTGTTTTTT.

This clone has a single count. This rearrangement joins TRBV20-1 to TRBJ2-7; D call uncertain. Germline V gene lookup returns CDR1 DFQATT and CDR2 SNEGSKA (reference sequence). V shed 1 base and J shed 3 bases, with 4 bases lying between them. The length of the CDR3 is 11 residues. CDR3 sequence: CSARGVYEQYF. The CDR3 DNA follows: TGCAGTGCTAGAGGGGTCTACGAGCAGTACTTC.

The J gene is TRBJ1-1, the V gene TRBV7-6; a possible D gene is TRBD1 (5 bases). This CDR3 comprises 15 residues. V lost 1 base, J lost 1 base, and 10 bases lay in between. Per germline, CDR1 SGHVS and CDR2 FNYEAQ. The CDR3 nucleotides are TGTGCCAGCAGCTTAGGGGACCATCCGAACACTGAAGCTTTCTTT. Its protein product is CASSLGDHPNTEAFF.

The chain combines TRBV11-3 with TRBJ2-2; D might be TRBD2 (6 bases). Germline loops: CDR1 SGHNT, CDR2 YENEEA. The CDR3 is 15 residues long. Trimming took off 3 bases at V and 1 base at J, with 9 bases between the two ends. The CDR3, as DNA: TGTGCCAGCAGCTTGGGGACTCTGAACACCGGGGAGCTGTTTTTT. The encoded protein is CASSLGTLNTGELFF.

The gene calls are TRBV30 and TRBJ1-1, with a weak D call TRBD1 (5 bases). This CDR3 region has 13 residues. Germline V gene sequence: CDR1 GTSNPN, CDR2 SVGIG (reference sequence). Between the trimmed V and J ends, which lost 8 bases and 6 bases, there was a span of 19 bases. Written as DNA, the CDR3 is TGTGCCGTGAGGACGGCGCAAGGGGCTGAAGCTTTCTTT. It is translated as CAVRTAQGAEAFF.

This sequence joins TRBV11-2 and TRBJ2-5; D gene ambiguous. The better agreement between TRBJ2-7 and the DNA end casts doubt on the J call. The CDR3 runs to 14 residues. Germline CDR1 reads SGHAT; CDR2 reads FQNNGV. CDR3 sequence (DNA): TGTGCCAGCAGCTCCCTTCCCAATCCCTACGAGCAGTACTTC. Translating gives CASSSLPNPYEQYF.

J is TRBJ2-1 and V is TRBV6-1, with D maybe TRBD2 (5 bases). The CDR3 runs to 15 residues. The V gene's germline CDR1 is MNHNS and CDR2 SASEGT. The germline V and J ends were trimmed by 7 bases and 1 base, with 14 bases remaining between them. CDR3 loop: CASTLGKRSYNEQFF. The CDR3 nucleotides read TGTGCCAGCACCCTAGGGAAGCGGTCCTACAATGAGCAGTTCTTC.

The V and J genes are TRBV1 and TRBJ2-7; TRBD2 is the table's D call and was not checked against the DNA. TRBV1 is reported as a pseudogene. The CDR3 has 20 residues. CDR3 amino acids: CTSSQDGTSGRGPQPYEQYF. CDR3 coding DNA: TGCACCAGCAGCCAAGATGGGACTAGCGGGAGAGGGCCCCAGCCCTACGAGCAGTACTTC.

The rearrangement links TRBV7-3 to TRBJ2-5; a possible D gene is TRBD2 (6 bases). Trimming removed 2 bases at V and 5 bases at J, with 12 bases between. The CDR3 is 14 amino acids. CDR1 is SGHTA, CDR2 FQGTGA, per germline. As DNA, the CDR3 is TGTGCCAGCAGCTTAGCGGGAAGTGGGGAGACCCAGTACTTC. Translated: CASSLAGSGETQYF.

J is TRBJ2-7 and V is TRBV5-4; TRBD1 matches at 8 bases. Germline V CDR1 and CDR2: SGHNT, YYREEE (reference sequence). The CDR3 runs 18 residues. Trimming cost V 0 bases and J 1 base; bases outside gene matches: 12. In DNA form, the CDR3 reads TGTGCCAGCAGCTTGGAAACAGGGGGGCGGCGGGGATCCTACGAGCAGTACTTC. Its translation: CASSLETGGRRGSYEQYF.

The chain recombines TRBV7-2 with TRBJ2-7; 8 bases are shared with TRBD2. Trimming cost V 6 bases and J 0 bases; bases outside gene matches: 1. Germline V gene lookup returns CDR1 SGHTA and CDR2 FQGNSA. CDR3 length: 13 residues. CDR3 loop: CASSRGGSYEQYF. Here the CDR3 DNA reads TGTGCCAGCAGTCGGGGGGGCTCCTACGAGCAGTACTTC.

CDR3 DNA: TGTGCCAGCAGTCATCGGGACACCCGTAATTCACCCCTCCACTTT. It translates to CASSHRDTRNSPLHF. V usage is TRBV6-5 and J usage is TRBJ1-6; a weak D match, TRBD1 (6 bases). V lost 5 bases, J lost 6 bases, and 14 bases lay in between. The germline CDR1 and CDR2 sequences are MNHEY and SVGAGI. This CDR3 contains 15 residues.

This chain connects TRBV6-5 to TRBJ2-6, with D possibly matching TRBD1 (5 bases). The germline gives CDR1 MNHEY, CDR2 SVGAGI. The CDR3 is made up of 15 amino acids. Trimming pared 6 bases from V and 0 bases from J, leaving 9 bases between. The CDR3 spells CASRPGFSGANVLTF. CDR3 bases: TGTGCCAGCAGACCAGGGTTCTCTGGGGCCAACGTCCTGACTTTC.

The chain combines TRBV27 with TRBJ1-2, with D unclear. Germline loops: CDR1 MNHEY, CDR2 SMNVEV (reference sequence). This CDR3 contains 13 residues. Trimming stripped 5 bases from V and 6 bases from J, with 13 bases between. The CDR3 DNA sequence: TGTGCCAGCAGTCCGAACACACGCGATGGCTACACCTTC. As protein: CASSPNTRDGYTF.

The chain joins TRBV21-1 to TRBJ1-5; the table names TRBD1, a call not compared with the DNA. TRBV21-1 is a documented pseudogene. The CDR3 has 19 amino acids. In DNA form, the CDR3 reads TGTGCCAGCAGCAAAGCCTTACATTCCGGGACAGGCATCAATCAGCCCCAGCATTTT. Encoded protein: CASSKALHSGTGINQPQHF.